This T cell receptor beta chain comes out of a study of blood T cell repertoires in COVID-19. Overall study context: Specimens from acute and convalescent COVID-19 originated in the United States, Italy and Spain.

Original processing notes: How many nucleated cells were present was estimated from reference gene primer amplification. Clones were read by immunoSEQ multiplex PCR, and TCRdb kept only the in-frame ones, dropping some. Clonal size and the V and J genes are those of that table, whereas D and trimming came from the DNA. Of some 110,000 clones in the sample, approximately 80% were seen once. This clone was recorded a few times. The sample was peripheral blood. The clonotype was recovered from a man aged 80 or over with acute or convalescent COVID-19.

The CDR3 loop is CASSLAPSGSYNEQFF. As DNA, the CDR3 is TGTGCCAGCAGCTTGGCTCCCAGCGGATCCTACAATGAGCAGTTCTTC. The chain is built from TRBV5-4 and TRBJ2-1; perhaps TRBD2 as D (5 bases). Germline V gene sequence: CDR1 SGHNT, CDR2 YYREEE (reference sequence). V dropped 0 bases and J dropped 1 base, with 11 bases sitting between them. The CDR3 consists of 16 residues.